This T cell receptor (beta chain) was sequenced during a study of neurological immune-mediated disorders. Every sequencing run produced over 180 million TCR-beta sequences that came from 15-18 subjects. TCRdb ran MiXCR on the 5' RACE reads and lists one entry per CDR3 protein. This table holds 11,000 to 15,000 distinct CDR3 sequences, about 7% found once. The V and J ends lost 0 bases and 0 bases, in that order; junction bases with no gene match: 5. The CDR3 totals 16 residues. Germline values: CDR1 LGHNA, CDR2 YNFKEQ. In its sample, this clonotype was seen many times. The rearrangement links TRBV4-2 to TRBJ2-7, with 7 bases that match TRBD1. This TCR derives from a woman aged 40 to 50 in good health. Material: CD8+ T cells from blood. The chain's CDR3 is CASSQEFPGGSYEQYF. The DNA of the CDR3 is TGTGCCAGCAGCCAAGAATTCCCAGGGGGCTCCTACGAGCAGTACTTC.